This entry lists 15 T cell receptor beta chains sequenced from one sample in a study of T cell changes during pregnancy in multiple sclerosis. TCRdb's table, derived via immunoSEQ multiplex PCR, lists solely in-frame clones and lacks some. Of tens of thousands of clones listed, under 95% were seen once; the top ten hold 0.9% to 0.95%. The source material was peripheral blood, sampled before pregnancy. These receptors were obtained from a female donor with multiple sclerosis, enrolled in a pregnancy study.

The rearrangement uses TRBV7-2 and TRBJ2-5; 9 bases line up with TRBD1. From germline, CDR1 is SGHTA and CDR2 FQGNSA. The CDR3 has 12 residues. CDR3 coding DNA: TGTGCGGTGGGGACAGGGCGGGAGACCCAGTACTTC. It specifies CAVGTGRETQYF. The full variable domain, completed using reference TRBV7-2 and TRBJ2-5, is GAGVSQSPSNKVTEKGKDVELRCDPISGHTALYWYRQSLGQGLEFLIYFQGNSAPDKSGLPSDRFSAERTGGSVSTLTIQRTQQEDSAVYLCAVGTGRETQYFGPGTRLLVL.

The chain joins TRBV5-5 to TRBJ2-6, with unresolved D. CDR3 length: 16 amino acids. Germline CDR1 SGHKS, CDR2 YYEKEE (reference sequence). V gave up 4 bases and J gave up 2 bases, with 13 bases separating them. This chain's CDR3 is CASSPPPVAGANVLTF. The DNA of the CDR3 is TGTGCCAGCAGCCCGCCTCCGGTGGCTGGGGCCAACGTCCTGACTTTC.

The V gene is TRBV6-5, the J gene TRBJ1-1, with D unclear. V gave up 7 bases and J gave up 0 bases, with 12 bases separating them. The germline CDR1 and CDR2 sequences are MNHEY and SVGAGI. The CDR3 contains 14 residues. Written as DNA, the CDR3 is TGTGCCAGCAAAGTCGTGAACATGAACACTGAAGCTTTCTTT. Its protein product is CASKVVNMNTEAFF.

The genes are TRBV15 and TRBJ2-3, with 7 nucleotides matching TRBD2. CDR1 is LNHNV, CDR2 YYDKDF, per germline (reference sequence). The CDR3 spans 18 residues. Germline trimming cut 0 bases from V and 0 bases from J; bases unmatched to any gene: 9. The CDR3 sequence is CATSRETPRGDSTDTQYF. CDR3 coding DNA: TGTGCCACCAGCAGAGAAACGCCCCGGGGGGATAGCACAGATACGCAGTATTTT. Filled out from reference TRBV15 and TRBJ2-3, the complete variable domain reads DAMVIQNPRYQVTQFGKPVTLSCSQTLNHNVMYWYQQKSSQAPKLLFHYYDKDFNNEADTPDNFQSRRPNTSFCFLDIRSPGLGDTAMYLCATSRETPRGDSTDTQYFGPGTRLTVL.

This chain connects TRBV28 to TRBJ1-1; D is unresolved. Trimming removed 2 bases at V and 7 bases at J, with 14 bases between. CDR3 length equals 14 residues. The V gene's germline CDR1 is MDHEN and CDR2 SYDVKM. This CDR3 reads CASSLLGRSSEAFF. CDR3 sequence (DNA): TGTGCCAGCAGTTTACTAGGGAGGAGCAGTGAAGCTTTCTTT.

V gene TRBV6-1 combines with J gene TRBJ1-2; possibly TRBD1 for D (5 bases). The V and J ends lost 3 bases and 5 bases respectively, with 10 bases between them. The CDR3 length is 13 residues. Looked up from germline, CDR1 is MNHNS and CDR2 is SASEGT. DNA for the CDR3: TGTGCCAGCAGTGAGGGGCAGAAGTATGGCTACACCTTC. This sequence encodes CASSEGQKYGYTF.

J is TRBJ2-7 and V is TRBV2; 7 nucleotides agree with TRBD2. The germline gives CDR1 SNHLY, CDR2 FYNNEI. The V segment lost 9 bases and the J segment 12 bases; nucleotides outside the gene matches: 8. The CDR3 is 10 residues long. The CDR3 coding sequence is TGTGCCAGTCTGGGACTACGATGGTACTTC. Amino acid sequence: CASLGLRWYF.

V usage is TRBV7-2 and J usage is TRBJ2-7; 8 nucleotides align to TRBD2. The length of the CDR3 is 15 residues. The V gene's germline CDR1 is SGHTA and CDR2 FQGNSA. V dropped 3 bases and J dropped 2; count of bases not matched to a gene: 6. The CDR3 spells CASSFFGGGPYEQYF. Here the CDR3 DNA reads TGTGCCAGCAGCTTTTTCGGCGGGGGGCCCTACGAGCAGTACTTC.

This clone was detected a few times. The CDR3 is CASSPRPVMNTEAFF. The CDR3 DNA sequence: TGTGCCAGCAGCCCCCGTCCGGTGATGAACACTGAAGCTTTCTTT. The chain joins TRBV9 to TRBJ1-1; D call uncertain. CDR3 size: 15 residues. In germline, CDR1 is SGDLS, CDR2 YYNGEE. The ends were cut back, 4 bases at V and 0 bases at J, with 13 bases in the middle.

The chain joins TRBV10-1 to TRBJ2-3, with 9 positions matching TRBD1. Germline V lookup: CDR1 WNHNN, CDR2 SYGVQD (reference sequence). The trim removed 5 bases at V and 4 bases at J, leaving 10 bases unmatched. The CDR3 runs 16 residues. The chain's CDR3 is CASSQTRDRVADTQYF. The CDR3 nucleotides are TGCGCCAGCAGTCAAACCCGGGACAGGGTAGCAGATACGCAGTATTTT.

V gene TRBV10-3 combines with J gene TRBJ1-2; 10 nucleotides line up with TRBD1. Per germline, CDR1 ENHRY and CDR2 SYGVKD. The CDR3 loop spans 13 amino acids. The ends lost 11 bases at V and 4 bases at J; junction bases unmatched: 7. For the CDR3, the DNA is TGTGCCCTAAGAGGGGACAGGGGCTATGGCTACACCTTC. Protein: CALRGDRGYGYTF.

CDR3 in amino acids: CASSPPAGETQYF. CDR3 nucleotides: TGTGCCAGCAGCCCACCCGCCGGAGAGACCCAGTACTTC. The chain carries TRBV7-3 and TRBJ2-5; D gene unclear. This CDR3 has 13 amino acids. Trimming removed 5 bases from V and 4 bases from J, with 11 bases in between. Germline CDR1 SGHTA, CDR2 FQGTGA.

The chain links TRBV7-3 to TRBJ1-2, with a weak D call TRBD1 (5 bases). CDR3 length equals 13 residues. With 4 bases removed from V and 5 bases from J, the gap between germline ends came to 11 bases. Germline V gene data show CDR1 as SGHTA and CDR2 as FQGTGA. CDR3 nucleotide sequence: TGTGCCAGCAGCTCCGAAGCAGGGTATGGCTACACCTTC. Amino acids: CASSSEAGYGYTF. Looking up the rest from reference TRBV7-3 and TRBJ1-2 gives the full variable domain: GAGVSQTPSNKVTEKGKYVELRCDPISGHTALYWYRQSLGQGPEFLIYFQGTGAADDSGLPNDRFFAVRPEGSVSTLKIQRTERGDSAVYLCASSSEAGYGYTFGSGTRLTVV.

This clone was seen a single time. The V gene is TRBV9, the J gene TRBJ2-7; the match to TRBD2 covers 7 bases. The CDR3 totals 14 residues. CDR1 SGDLS and CDR2 YYNGEE come from the germline V gene. J gave up 0 bases and V 3 bases, and 3 bases lay outside the gene matches. The CDR3, as DNA: TGTGCCAGCAGCGCCGGGGACTACTCCTACGAGCAGTACTTC. This sequence encodes CASSAGDYSYEQYF.

This chain uses TRBV7-2 with TRBJ2-7; D perhaps matches TRBD1 (6 bases). V was trimmed by 1 base and J by 3 bases, leaving 16 bases between them. Germline assignment: CDR1 SGHTA and CDR2 FQGNSA. The CDR3 is made up of 16 amino acids. The CDR3 region is CASSLDAWGQIYEQYF. CDR3 coding DNA: TGTGCCAGCAGCTTAGATGCCTGGGGGCAGATCTACGAGCAGTACTTC.